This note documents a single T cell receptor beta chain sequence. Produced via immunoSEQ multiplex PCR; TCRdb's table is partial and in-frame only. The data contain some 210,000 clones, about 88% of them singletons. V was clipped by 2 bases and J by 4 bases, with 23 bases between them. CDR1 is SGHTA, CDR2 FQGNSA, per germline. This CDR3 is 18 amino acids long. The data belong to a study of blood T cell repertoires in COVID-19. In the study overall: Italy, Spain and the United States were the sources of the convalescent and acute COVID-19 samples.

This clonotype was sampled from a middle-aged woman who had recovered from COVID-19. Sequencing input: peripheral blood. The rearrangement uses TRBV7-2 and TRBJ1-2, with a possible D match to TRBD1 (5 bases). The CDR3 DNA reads TGTGCCAGCAGCTTATGGGGATGGGGCAGGGAAGAGATCTATGGCTACACCTTC. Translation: CASSLWGWGREEIYGYTF.